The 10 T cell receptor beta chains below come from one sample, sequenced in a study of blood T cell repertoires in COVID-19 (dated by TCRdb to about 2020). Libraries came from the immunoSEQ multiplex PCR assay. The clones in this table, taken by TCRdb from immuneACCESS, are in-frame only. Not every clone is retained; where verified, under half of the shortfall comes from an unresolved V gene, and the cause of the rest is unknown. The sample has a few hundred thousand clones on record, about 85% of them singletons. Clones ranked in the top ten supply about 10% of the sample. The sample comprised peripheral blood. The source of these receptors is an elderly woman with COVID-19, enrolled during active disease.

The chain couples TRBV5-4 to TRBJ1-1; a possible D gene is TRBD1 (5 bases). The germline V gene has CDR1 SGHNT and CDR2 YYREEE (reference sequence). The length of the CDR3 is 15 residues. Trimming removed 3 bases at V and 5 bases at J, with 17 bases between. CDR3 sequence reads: CASSSGVGVRTEAFF. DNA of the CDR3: TGTGCCAGCAGCTCGGGGGTGGGGGTGCGTACTGAAGCTTTCTTT.

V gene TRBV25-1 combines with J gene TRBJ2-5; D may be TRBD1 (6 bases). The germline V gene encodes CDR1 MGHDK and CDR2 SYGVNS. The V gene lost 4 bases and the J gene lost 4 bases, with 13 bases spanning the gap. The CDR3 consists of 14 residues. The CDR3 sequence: CASSAEGDGETQYF. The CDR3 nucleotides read TGTGCCAGCAGTGCAGAGGGGGACGGAGAGACCCAGTACTTC.

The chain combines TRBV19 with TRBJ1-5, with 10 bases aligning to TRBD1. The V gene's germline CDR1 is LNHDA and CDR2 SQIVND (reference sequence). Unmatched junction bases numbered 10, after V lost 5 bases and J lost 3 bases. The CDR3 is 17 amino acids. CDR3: CASSSEPGTGVNQPQHF. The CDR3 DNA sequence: TGTGCCAGTAGTTCCGAACCCGGGACAGGGGTCAATCAGCCCCAGCATTTT.

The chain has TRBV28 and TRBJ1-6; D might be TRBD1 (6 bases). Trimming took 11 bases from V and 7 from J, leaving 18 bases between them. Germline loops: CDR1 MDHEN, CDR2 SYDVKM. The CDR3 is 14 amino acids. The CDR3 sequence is CASTGSFRNSPLHF. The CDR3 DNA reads TGTGCCTCCACAGGGAGTTTCAGGAATTCACCCCTCCACTTT.

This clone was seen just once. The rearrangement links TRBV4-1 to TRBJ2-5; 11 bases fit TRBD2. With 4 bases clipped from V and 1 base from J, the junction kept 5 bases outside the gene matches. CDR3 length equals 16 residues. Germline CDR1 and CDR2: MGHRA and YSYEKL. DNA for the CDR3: TGCGCCAGCAGCCGATTACTAGCGGGGGCCCAAGAGACCCAGTACTTC. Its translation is CASSRLLAGAQETQYF.

The CDR3 is CAWSVPFRGDEEGYTF. CDR3 in DNA: TGTGCCTGGAGTGTACCATTTCGGGGGGATGAGGAGGGCTACACCTTC. The chain joins TRBV30 to TRBJ1-2; possible D gene TRBD1, 5 bases. CDR1 is GTSNPN, CDR2 SVGIG, per germline (reference sequence). Trimming stripped 0 bases from V and 8 bases from J, with 22 bases between. The CDR3 spans 16 residues.

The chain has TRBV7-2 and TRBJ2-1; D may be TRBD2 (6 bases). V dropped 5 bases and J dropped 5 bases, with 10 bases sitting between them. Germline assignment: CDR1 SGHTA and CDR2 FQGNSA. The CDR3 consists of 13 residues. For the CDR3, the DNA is TGTGCCAGCAGCCCGGGACTCAACAATGAGCAGTTCTTC. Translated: CASSPGLNNEQFF.

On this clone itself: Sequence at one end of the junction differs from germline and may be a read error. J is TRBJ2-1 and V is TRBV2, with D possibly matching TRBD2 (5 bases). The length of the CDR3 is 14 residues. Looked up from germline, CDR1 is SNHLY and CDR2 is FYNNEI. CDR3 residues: CVSRTHGVHNEQFF. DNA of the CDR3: TGTGTCAGCAGGACCCACGGGGTTCACAATGAGCAGTTCTTC.

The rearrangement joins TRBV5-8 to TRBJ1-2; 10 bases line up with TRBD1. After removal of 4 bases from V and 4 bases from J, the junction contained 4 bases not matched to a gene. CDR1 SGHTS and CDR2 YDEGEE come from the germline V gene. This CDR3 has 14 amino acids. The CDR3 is CASSRDRGFYGYTF. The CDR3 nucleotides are TGTGCCAGCAGCCGGGACAGGGGATTCTATGGCTACACCTTC.

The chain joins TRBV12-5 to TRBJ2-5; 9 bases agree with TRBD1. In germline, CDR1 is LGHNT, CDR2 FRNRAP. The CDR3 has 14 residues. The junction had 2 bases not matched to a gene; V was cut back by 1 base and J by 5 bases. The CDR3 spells CASGLGQGDETQYF. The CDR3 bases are TGTGCTAGTGGTTTGGGACAGGGGGACGAGACCCAGTACTTC.